One sample yielded the 23 T cell receptor beta chains listed below, sequenced in a study of control samples from healthy donors and cancer patients. Profiled with immunoSEQ multiplex PCR; TCRdb holds only in-frame clones, not every one. The data hold over 150,000 clones, with approximately 94% observed a single time. Sequencing was carried out using blood. The source is a woman under 30 in good health.

The gene calls are TRBV24-1 and TRBJ2-2; no definite D call. Between the trimmed V and J ends, which lost 6 bases and 6 bases, there was a span of 10 bases. This CDR3 comprises 13 residues. CDR1 and CDR2 (germline): KGHDR, SFDVKD. The chain's CDR3 is CATSRPNAGELFF. The CDR3 bases are TGTGCCACCAGTAGACCAAACGCCGGGGAGCTGTTTTTT.

The rearrangement uses TRBV7-9 and TRBJ2-2; unclear D gene. The CDR3 totals 15 residues. CDR1 is SEHNR, CDR2 FQNEAQ, per germline (reference sequence). Trimming removed 0 bases from V and 5 bases from J, with 10 bases in between. In DNA, the CDR3 is TGTGCCAGCAGCTTAGCGCAGGCGGCAACCGGGGAGCTGTTTTTT. Its protein product is CASSLAQAATGELFF.

The chain carries TRBV6-5 and TRBJ1-2, with D perhaps TRBD1 (5 bases). The V and J ends lost 5 bases and 8 bases respectively, with 18 bases between them. The CDR3 runs to 14 residues. Germline CDR1 MNHEY, CDR2 SVGAGI. Here the CDR3 reads CASSRGGGNDGYTF. The DNA of the CDR3 is TGTGCCAGCAGTCGCGGGGGGGGAAACGACGGCTACACCTTC.

This sequence joins TRBV2 and TRBJ1-2; D perhaps matches TRBD1 (6 bases). The CDR3 extends over 14 amino acids. Germline V lookup: CDR1 SNHLY, CDR2 FYNNEI. The V end lost 5 bases, the J end lost 6 bases, and 16 bases lay between the germline ends. CDR3 residues: CASSLVGGGNGYTF. The CDR3 DNA is TGTGCCAGCAGTCTCGTAGGGGGTGGGAATGGCTACACCTTC.

The chain combines TRBV9 with TRBJ2-5; TRBD2 aligns across 8 bases. CDR1 is SGDLS and CDR2 is YYNGEE in the germline V gene. This CDR3 spans 13 amino acids. The V segment lost 4 bases and the J segment 5 bases; nucleotides outside the gene matches: 4. The CDR3 sequence: CASSPGGEETQYF. As DNA, the CDR3 is TGTGCCAGCAGCCCGGGGGGGGAGGAGACCCAGTACTTC.

This chain uses TRBV5-6 with TRBJ2-6; 8 bases fit TRBD1. Unmatched junction bases numbered 10, after V lost 5 bases and J lost 0 bases. The CDR3 length is 18 residues. The germline V gene encodes CDR1 SGHDT and CDR2 YYEEEE. In DNA form, the CDR3 reads TGTGCCAGCAGGCGTATCACAGGGGGGAGCTCTGGGGCCAACGTCCTGACTTTC. Translating it yields CASRRITGGSSGANVLTF.

The rearrangement links TRBV25-1 to TRBJ2-2; D is uncertain. The CDR3 is made up of 14 amino acids. V was cut by 1 base and J by 8 bases, with 11 bases left in between. Per germline, CDR1 MGHDK and CDR2 SYGVNS. CDR3 nucleotide sequence: TGTGCCAGCAGTGAATCCAACGAAGAGGGGGAGCTGTTTTTT. It is translated as CASSESNEEGELFF.

The chain combines TRBV6-5 with TRBJ1-2; 9 nucleotides align to TRBD1. CDR1 and CDR2 from the germline V gene are MNHEY and SVGAGI. With V trimmed by 6 bases and J by 8 bases, 7 bases remained unmatched. The CDR3 is made up of 13 amino acids. CDR3 DNA: TGTGCCAGCAGCGAGGGACAGGGCTGGGGCTACACCTTC. This encodes CASSEGQGWGYTF.

This rearrangement joins TRBV5-1 to TRBJ2-3; D ambiguous. Germline V gene lookup returns CDR1 SGHRS and CDR2 YFSETQ. There are 13 residues in the CDR3. V gave up 2 bases and J gave up 6 bases, with 10 bases separating them. The CDR3 here is CASSFPRGDTQYF. CDR3 in DNA: TGCGCCAGCAGCTTCCCTAGAGGTGATACGCAGTATTTT.

This clone was seen once. The V call is TRBV12-3 or TRBV12-4, the J call TRBJ2-7; D possibly uses TRBD1 or TRBD2 (5 bases each). V shed 3 bases and J shed 6 bases, with 12 bases lying between them. The length of the CDR3 is 13 residues. CDR3 DNA: TGTGCCAGCAGTTTCGAGGGGCAAGGCGAGCAGTACTTC. The encoded protein is CASSFEGQGEQYF.

The chain links TRBV5-4 to TRBJ1-2; D might be TRBD1 (6 bases). Trimming removed 4 bases at V and 2 bases at J, with 9 bases between. The CDR3 loop spans 13 amino acids. Germline V lookup: CDR1 SGHNT, CDR2 YYREEE (reference sequence). CDR3 residues: CASSPDRNYGYTF. CDR3 nucleotide sequence: TGTGCCAGCAGCCCCGACAGGAACTATGGCTACACCTTC.

The sample holds a few counts of this clone. V usage is TRBV5-1 and J usage is TRBJ1-2; no definite D call. Per germline, CDR1 SGHRS and CDR2 YFSETQ. The length of the CDR3 is 14 residues. Trimming took off 0 bases at V and 4 bases at J, with 10 bases between the two ends. CDR3 amino acids: CASSLDGTPYGYTF. CDR3 bases: TGCGCCAGCAGCTTGGATGGCACCCCCTATGGCTACACCTTC.

The CDR3 nucleotides are TGTGCCATCGGTTACGGACAGACTGAAGCTTTCTTT. This translates into CAIGYGQTEAFF. This chain uses TRBV10-3 with TRBJ1-1; D might be TRBD1 (6 bases). The V and J ends lost 8 bases and 5 bases respectively, with 12 bases between them. Germline V CDR1 and CDR2: ENHRY, SYGVKD. CDR3 length: 12 amino acids.

The V gene is TRBV6-5, the J gene TRBJ1-2, with D perhaps TRBD1 (6 bases). V was clipped by 7 bases and J by 1 base, with 7 bases between them. This CDR3 has 12 residues. Germline V gene data show CDR1 as MNHEY and CDR2 as SVGAGI. The CDR3: CASKGGNYGYTF. As DNA, the CDR3 is TGTGCCAGCAAAGGGGGTAACTATGGCTACACCTTC.

The chain is built from TRBV27 and TRBJ2-3; 11 bases are shared with TRBD1. The germline gives CDR1 MNHEY, CDR2 SMNVEV (reference sequence). Trimming took 6 bases from V and 1 from J; bases not matched to a gene: 6. This CDR3 spans 16 amino acids. As DNA, the CDR3 is TGTGCCAGCAGCAAGGACAGGGGGCTGGGCACAGATACGCAGTATTTT. It is translated as CASSKDRGLGTDTQYF.

This clone showed up just once. In DNA, the CDR3 is TGTGCCAGCAGCCCTAGCGGGAGGGCCATCTACGAGCAGTACTTC. It codes for CASSPSGRAIYEQYF. This sequence joins TRBV28 and TRBJ2-7; the match to TRBD2 covers 12 bases. The CDR3 has 15 residues. Trimming cost V 6 bases and J 3 bases; bases outside gene matches: 6. Germline CDR1 MDHEN, CDR2 SYDVKM.

The chain has TRBV9 and TRBJ2-4; no reliable D call. CDR1 and CDR2 from the germline V gene are SGDLS and YYNGEE. V gave up 0 bases and J gave up 9 bases, with 13 bases separating them. CDR3 length: 14 amino acids. The CDR3 region has the DNA TGTGCCAGCAGCGTAGTCGGACGAGAAAGCATTCAGTACTTC. Translation: CASSVVGRESIQYF.

The rearrangement uses TRBV11-2 and TRBJ1-6; TRBD1 aligns across 9 bases. Germline trimming cut 10 bases from V and 5 bases from J; bases unmatched to any gene: 6. The length of the CDR3 is 14 residues. CDR1 and CDR2 (germline): SGHAT, FQNNGV. CDR3 nucleotide sequence: TGTGCCACCCGGGACAGGGTCGATAATTCACCCCTCCACTTT. Encoded protein: CATRDRVDNSPLHF.

This clone was detected only a few times. The chain employs TRBV6-6 and TRBJ2-3; D call uncertain. The V end lost 2 bases, the J end lost 0 bases, and 3 bases lay between the germline ends. CDR1 is MNHNY, CDR2 SVGAGI, per germline (reference sequence). This CDR3 contains 13 residues. CDR3 residues: CASSYGSTDTQYF. DNA for the CDR3: TGTGCCAGCAGTTACGGCAGCACAGATACGCAGTATTTT.

The genes are TRBV19 and TRBJ1-4; no clear D gene. The germline V gene encodes CDR1 LNHDA and CDR2 SQIVND (reference sequence). CDR3 length equals 15 residues. Between the trimmed V and J ends, which lost 4 bases and 0 bases, there was a span of 9 bases. CDR3 coding DNA: TGTGCCAGTAGTACCAACGATGCAACTAATGAAAAACTGTTTTTT. Its translation: CASSTNDATNEKLFF.

The chain couples TRBV5-1 to TRBJ1-1; D not certain. Trimming took off 4 bases at V and 7 bases at J, with 20 bases between the two ends. The CDR3 runs to 15 residues. Per germline, CDR1 SGHRS and CDR2 YFSETQ. CDR3 bases: TGCGCCAGCAGCCCCGGTTCAGTCTTAGAGGGTGAAGCTTTCTTT. Protein: CASSPGSVLEGEAFF.

The chain joins TRBV5-1 to TRBJ1-1, with D uncertain. V was cut by 5 bases and J by 1 base, with 9 bases left in between. The CDR3 covers 13 residues. Germline-derived CDR1 and CDR2 are SGHRS and YFSETQ. DNA for the CDR3: TGCGCCAGCAGTTCCCGTTCGAACACTGAAGCTTTCTTT. Protein sequence: CASSSRSNTEAFF.

As concerns this clone: The junction differs from germline at one of its ends, possibly a read error. The rearrangement links TRBV6-5 to TRBJ2-7, with D perhaps TRBD1 (5 bases). CDR1 and CDR2 from the germline V gene are MNHEY and SVGAGI. The CDR3 is made up of 14 amino acids. Here the CDR3 reads CASSRQINSYGQYF. In DNA form, the CDR3 reads TGTGCCAGCAGTAGACAGATTAACTCCTACGGGCAGTACTTC.